The 6 T cell receptor beta chains in this list originate from one sample, sequenced in a study of CXCR3-negative and CXCR3-positive naive CD8 T cells (dated by TCRdb to about 2019). Sequenced using a NextSeq 550. The Human TCR Profiling Kit (MiLaboratory) was used to prepare UMI-labeled 5' RACE TRB cDNA libraries. Once TCRdb had reprocessed the reads, it stored one entry per CDR3 protein sequence and supplied no DNA. Per the sample table, the count is some 41,000 distinct CDR3 sequences. The ten largest clones take up around 1.9% of the sample. The specimen was naive CXCR3- CD8+ T cells from blood. The cell subset or site label on this specimen signifies: CD45RO-CCR7+CD27+CD95- naive CD8+ T cells lacking CXCR3 (TNR3-). The receptors here all came from a human donor in good health. Some clones in this sample may be carry-over from other donors' samples.

Judged by frequency, this clonotype is medium-sized (0.01 to 0.1%). This chain uses TRBV4-3 with TRBJ2-5. Germline V gene data show CDR1 as LGHNA and CDR2 as YSLEER. The CDR3 is 15 amino acids. The CDR3 here is CASSQDAGYQETQYF.

The genes are TRBV12-3 or TRBV12-4 and TRBJ1-2. The CDR3 covers 13 residues. CDR3 region: CASSNRWDYGYTF.

The rearrangement links TRBV6-5 to TRBJ2-5; the D call of TRBD2 rests on TCRdb alone, since no DNA is present to check it. The CDR3 runs 15 residues. Looked up from germline, CDR1 is MNHEY and CDR2 is SVGAGI. The CDR3 sequence: CASSYGEGGLETQYF.

This rearrangement joins TRBV7-8 to TRBJ1-6. Germline CDR1 and CDR2: SGHVS and FQNEAQ. CDR3 length equals 15 residues. This CDR3 is CASSLTRTGDSPLHF.

The chain is built from TRBV11-2 and TRBJ2-7; TCRdb names TRBD1, which stays unverified in the absence of DNA. This CDR3 has 15 amino acids. Per germline, CDR1 SGHAT and CDR2 FQNNGV. The CDR3 spells CASSSSRDWDYEQYF.

The rearrangement joins TRBV15 to TRBJ2-5. Germline loops: CDR1 LNHNV, CDR2 YYDKDF (reference sequence). The CDR3 loop spans 13 amino acids. CDR3 protein: CATSRGKQETQYF.